These 3 T cell receptor beta chains came from one sample sequenced in a study of response to subunit inactivated influenza vaccine. Each CDR3 protein is one row after TCRdb ran MiXCR on the RT-PCR reads. The repertoire holds 500,000 to 750,000 distinct CDR3 sequences, with 12% to 15% as singletons. Source: PBMCs from blood, taken approximately 12 days after vaccination. The source is a man aged 45-65 years who received an inactivated influenza vaccine.

The rearrangement links TRBV6-5 to TRBJ2-2; TRBD1 or TRBD2 may be the D gene (5 bases each). Germline V CDR1 and CDR2: MNHEY, SVGAGI. The CDR3 length is 16 residues. V lost 3 bases, J lost 4 bases, and 15 bases lay in between. CDR3 region: CASSYRDPGLTGELFF. The CDR3 DNA is TGTGCCAGCAGTTATCGGGATCCGGGGCTCACCGGGGAGCTGTTTTTT.

This clonotype was observed many times. The chain combines TRBV5-1 with TRBJ1-2, with no clear D. The V gene lost 0 bases and the J gene lost 4 bases, with 4 bases spanning the gap. This CDR3 has 12 residues. Germline CDR1 reads SGHRS; CDR2 reads YFSETQ. The CDR3 DNA follows: TGCGCCAGCAGCTTGGATACCTATGGCTACACCTTC. Encoded protein: CASSLDTYGYTF.

The V and J genes are TRBV16 and TRBJ2-1, with 8 bases fitting TRBD1. CDR3 length equals 15 residues. The V gene end was trimmed by 1 base and the J gene end by 7 bases; junction bases not matched to a gene: 6. Per germline, CDR1 KGHSY and CDR2 FQNENV. For the CDR3, the DNA is TGTGCCAGCAGCCAATACCGACAGGGGAAAAATGAGCAGTTCTTC. It encodes CASSQYRQGKNEQFF.